This TCR beta chain was identified during a study of regulatory T cells in long-lasting Graves disease. Whole-study results and caveats: Among the persistent patients, 2,500 to 3,000 public clonotypes were shared, more than the approximately 970 shared among new patients. Compared with new cases, persistent Graves' patients showed reduced TCR diversity.

Remarks on this clonotype: Antigen specificity is unknown.

iRepertoire HTBI primers and Arm-PCR of CDR3 regions built TCR beta libraries. TCRdb re-analysed the multiplex PCR reads in MiXCR, keeping a single row per CDR3 protein. Counted here are a few hundred thousand distinct CDR3 sequences, roughly 15% occurring once; the ten biggest clones make up about 25%. Germline V CDR1 and CDR2: SGHVS, FQNEAQ. Unmatched junction bases numbered 7, after V lost 5 bases and J lost 9 bases. This CDR3 has 15 amino acids. The time point: newly diagnosed GD, antithyroid drugs for less than 3 months. The TCR library was made from RNA extracted from PBMCs. The data were also submitted as part of a second study, on T cells in Graves' hyperthyroidism and ophthalmopathy. That paper states: Ophthalmopathy and stable hyperthyroidism were told apart by a 13 V-J model.

The source material was peripheral blood mononuclear cells (PBMCs), sampled at new diagnosis, from a patient treated with antithyroid drugs. The TCR originated in a woman under 30 with Graves disease. The chain uses TRBV7-8 and TRBJ1-6; TRBD1 aligns across 10 bases. The CDR3 nucleotides read TGTGCCAGCAGCGTCGGGACAGGGGACGGTTCACCCCTCCACTTT. Amino acids: CASSVGTGDGSPLHF.